The 5 T cell receptor beta chains in this list originate from one sample, sequenced in a study of CD8+ T cells in alopecia areata. Noted treatment: oral pan-JAK inhibitor, 5-10 mg twice daily. Following extraction, RNA underwent reverse transcription to cDNA, which served as the sequencing template. The assay was immunoSEQ multiplex PCR, and TCRdb's table has in-frame clones only and misses some. The sample has roughly 40,000 clones, 80% to 95% seen once. The starting material was CD8+ T cells sorted from blood, obtained at week 24, from a patient treated with tofacitinib. These TCRs come from a human donor with alopecia areata.

The chain is built from TRBV10-3 and TRBJ2-6; D is uncertain. Germline values: CDR1 ENHRY, CDR2 SYGVKD. The CDR3 loop spans 15 amino acids. The V gene lost 3 bases and the J gene lost 1 base, with 7 bases spanning the gap. CDR3 nucleotides: TGTGCCATCAGTGATTATGATTCTGGGGCCAACGTCCTGACTTTC. Its protein product is CAISDYDSGANVLTF.

This clone was observed once. The chain recombines TRBV4-3 with TRBJ1-2; 8 nucleotides agree with TRBD1. The germline CDR1 and CDR2 sequences are LGHNA and YSLEER. There are 14 residues in the CDR3. The junction had 3 bases not matched to a gene; V was cut back by 6 bases and J by 0 bases. CDR3 bases: TGCGCCAGCAGGCCACAGGGGGCTAACTATGGCTACACCTTC. It yields the protein CASRPQGANYGYTF.

This clone was found a few times. This chain joins TRBV30 and TRBJ2-7, with D unresolved. There are 11 residues in the CDR3. The V gene lost 3 bases and the J gene lost 2 bases, with 5 bases spanning the gap. Germline V gene data show CDR1 as GTSNPN and CDR2 as SVGIG (reference sequence). The CDR3 here is CAWRDTYEQYF. CDR3 in DNA: TGTGCCTGGAGAGACACCTACGAGCAGTACTTC.

This chain connects TRBV5-4 to TRBJ2-3; the D is unclear. V was trimmed by 4 bases and J by 2 bases, leaving 11 bases between them. CDR1 is SGHNT and CDR2 is YYREEE in the germline V gene (reference sequence). The CDR3 contains 14 residues. CDR3 sequence reads: CASSPGRATDTQYF. The DNA of the CDR3 is TGTGCCAGCAGCCCCGGACGGGCCACAGATACGCAGTATTTT. The full variable domain, in which reference TRBV5-4 and TRBJ2-3 provide the parts outside the CDR3, is ETGVTQSPTHLIKTRGQQVTLRCSSQSGHNTVSWYQQALGQGPQFIFQYYREEENGRGNFPPRFSGLQFPNYSSELNVNALELDDSALYLCASSPGRATDTQYFGPGTRLTVL.

The rearrangement uses TRBV7-9 and TRBJ2-1, with D unclear. The V end was cut by 2 bases, the J end by 10 bases, with 9 bases between. This CDR3 spans 12 amino acids. Germline CDR1 reads SEHNR; CDR2 reads FQNEAQ (reference sequence). The CDR3 loop is CASSLKVLEQFF. In DNA, the CDR3 is TGTGCCAGCAGCTTAAAGGTTCTCGAGCAGTTCTTC.